This record looks at one TCR beta chain sequence and its context. Preparing the TCRbeta library involved the use of unique molecular identifiers. One entry per CDR3 protein, called by TCRdb with MiXCR from the PCR reads. The sample includes over 550,000 distinct CDR3 sequences, about 10% of them seen just once. Germline lookup yields CDR1 MDHEN and CDR2 SYDVKM. Unmatched junction bases numbered 8, after V lost 5 bases and J lost 5 bases. The CDR3 is 15 residues long. This entry is derived from a study of T-cell reconstitution after alpha-beta-depleted transplantation in children. The chain carries TRBV28 and TRBJ2-1; 8 bases match TRBD1. The material sequenced was PBMCs from the stem cell graft donor, taken from the stem cell graft. This sequence was found in a human donor who donated a stem cell graft to a child with acute myeloid leukemia. The CDR3 DNA reads as TGTGCCAGCAGTCTCTGGGGACAGGCGAACAATGAGCAGTTCTTC. Protein: CASSLWGQANNEQFF.